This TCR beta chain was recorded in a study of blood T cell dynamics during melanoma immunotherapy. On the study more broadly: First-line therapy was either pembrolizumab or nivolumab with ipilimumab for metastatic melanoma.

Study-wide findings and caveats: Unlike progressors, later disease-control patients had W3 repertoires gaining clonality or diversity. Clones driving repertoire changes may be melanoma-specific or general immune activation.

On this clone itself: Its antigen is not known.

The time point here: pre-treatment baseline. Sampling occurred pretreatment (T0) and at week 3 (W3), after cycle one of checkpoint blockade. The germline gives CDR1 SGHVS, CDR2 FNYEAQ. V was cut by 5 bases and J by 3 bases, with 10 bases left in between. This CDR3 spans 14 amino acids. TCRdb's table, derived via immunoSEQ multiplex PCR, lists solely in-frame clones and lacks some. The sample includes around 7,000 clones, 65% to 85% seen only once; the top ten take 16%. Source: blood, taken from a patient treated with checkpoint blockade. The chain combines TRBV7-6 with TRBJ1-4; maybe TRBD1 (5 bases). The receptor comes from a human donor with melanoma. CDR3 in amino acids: CASSLGHANEKLFF. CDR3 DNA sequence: TGTGCCAGCAGCCTCGGACATGCTAATGAAAAACTGTTTTTT.